This entry features one TCR beta chain sequence. These data originate in a study of CD8+ T cells in alopecia areata. cDNA reverse transcribed from extracted RNA served as the sequencing template. Clones were sequenced by immunoSEQ multiplex PCR, and TCRdb holds only the in-frame ones, with some missing. Here the sample spans 210,000 or so clones, roughly 66% being singletons. The CDR3 has 13 residues. V was trimmed by 4 bases and J by 2 bases, leaving 10 bases between them. From germline, CDR1 is SGHRS and CDR2 YFSETQ. Treatment specified: oral pan-JAK inhibitor, 5-10 mg twice daily. The sequences come from CD4+ T cells sorted from blood, collected around week 42, from a patient treated with tofacitinib. The clonotype was recovered from a human donor with alopecia areata. This chain connects TRBV5-1 to TRBJ2-7; either TRBD1 or TRBD2 may supply D (6 bases each). CDR3: CASSPEGAYEQYF. In nucleotides, the CDR3 is TGCGCCAGCAGCCCGGAGGGGGCCTACGAGCAGTACTTC.